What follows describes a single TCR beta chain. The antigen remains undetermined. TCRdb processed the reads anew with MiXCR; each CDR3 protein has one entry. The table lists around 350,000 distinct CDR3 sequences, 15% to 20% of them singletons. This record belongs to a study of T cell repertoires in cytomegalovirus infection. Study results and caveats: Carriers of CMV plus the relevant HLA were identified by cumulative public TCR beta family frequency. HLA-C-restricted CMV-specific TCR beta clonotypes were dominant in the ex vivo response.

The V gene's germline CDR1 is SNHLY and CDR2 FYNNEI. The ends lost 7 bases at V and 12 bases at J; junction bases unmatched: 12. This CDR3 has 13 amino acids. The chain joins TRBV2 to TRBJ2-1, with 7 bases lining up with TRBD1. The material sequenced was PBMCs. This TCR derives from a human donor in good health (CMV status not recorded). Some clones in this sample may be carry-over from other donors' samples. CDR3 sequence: CASTSTGQTGQFF. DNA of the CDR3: TGTGCCAGCACCTCGACGGGACAGACGGGGCAGTTCTTC.